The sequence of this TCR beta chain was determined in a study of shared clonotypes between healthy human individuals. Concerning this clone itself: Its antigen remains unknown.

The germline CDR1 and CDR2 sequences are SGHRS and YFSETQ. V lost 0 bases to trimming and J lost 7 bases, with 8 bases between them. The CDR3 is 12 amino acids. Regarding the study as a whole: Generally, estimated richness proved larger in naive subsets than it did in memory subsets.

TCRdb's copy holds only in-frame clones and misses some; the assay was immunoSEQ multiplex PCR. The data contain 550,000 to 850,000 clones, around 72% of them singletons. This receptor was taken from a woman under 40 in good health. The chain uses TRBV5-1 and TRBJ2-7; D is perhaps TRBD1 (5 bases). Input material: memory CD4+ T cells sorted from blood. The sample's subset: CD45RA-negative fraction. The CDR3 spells CASSLGQLEQYF. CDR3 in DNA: TGCGCCAGCAGCTTGGGACAGCTAGAGCAGTACTTC.